This is a list of T cell receptor beta chains from one sample in a study of control samples from healthy donors and cancer patients. The method was immunoSEQ multiplex PCR; TCRdb's version includes in-frame clones alone and lacks a portion of them. The sample contains about 50,000 clones, around 97% of which appear only once. The source material was blood. The source is a woman in her 30s in good health. Both conserved end residues are part of each CDR3. A D gene is named only where the DNA matches it firmly. The size of a clone is reported for some rows only, either as once, few or many, or as a class for expanded clones.

J,size,V,D,DNA,CDR3
TRBJ1-1,.,TRBV7-9,.,TGTGCCAGCAGCTTTGGGGGGATGAACACTGAAGCTTTCTTT,CASSFGGMNTEAFF
TRBJ2-2,.,TRBV2,.,TGTGCCAGCAGTAAAACGGATAACACCGGGGAGCTGTTTTTT,CASSKTDNTGELFF
TRBJ2-2,.,TRBV6-5,.,TGTGCCAGCAAATACGCCGGGGAGCTGTTTTTT,CASKYAGELFF
TRBJ2-1,.,TRBV2,TRBD2,TGTGCCAGCTCCGAGCGGGAGGGCCGAGGCAATGAGCAGTTCTTC,CASSEREGRGNEQFF
TRBJ1-5,.,TRBV19,.,TGTGCCAGTAGACGGACGGTTTATAGCAATCAGCCCCAGCATTTT,CASRRTVYSNQPQHF
TRBJ2-1,.,TRBV7-9,TRBD2,TGTGCCAGCAGCTTAGGGACTAGCGGGAACAATGAGCAGTTCTTC,CASSLGTSGNNEQFF
TRBJ1-2,.,TRBV4-1,.,TGCGCCAGCAGCCAAGGCACGGGTTATGGCTATGGCTACACCTTC,CASSQGTGYGYGYTF
TRBJ1-4,.,TRBV5-1,.,TGCGCCAGCAGAGAGTCAGGGTCTGAAAAACTGTTTTTT,CASRESGSEKLFF
TRBJ1-2,.,TRBV28,.,TGTGCCAGCAGTGGGGGCTATGGCTACACCTTC,CASSGGYGYTF
TRBJ2-7,.,TRBV6-5,.,TGTGCCAGCAGTTATTCCCAGGGTCTTGGCTACGAGCAGTACTTC,CASSYSQGLGYEQYF
TRBJ1-3,.,TRBV7-8,.,TGTGCCAGCAGCTTAGGACTGCGATCGAGAAACACCATATATTTT,CASSLGLRSRNTIYF
TRBJ2-7,once,TRBV7-8,.,TGTGCCAGCAGCACCAGGGCAGGATCCTACGAGCAGTACTTC,CASSTRAGSYEQYF
TRBJ2-3,.,TRBV5-1,.,TGCGCCAGCAGCTTGGGGCTAAAGCGGGACATAGATACGCAGTATTTT,CASSLGLKRDIDTQYF
TRBJ2-5,.,TRBV29-1,.,TGCAGCGTTGGGCGACAGCAAGAGACCCAGTACTTC,CSVGRQQETQYF
TRBJ2-7,.,TRBV27,TRBD1,TGTGCCAGCAGCCGAGGGACAGCTTCGCCCGAGCAGTACTTC,CASSRGTASPEQYF
TRBJ2-7,.,TRBV28,.,TGTGCCAGCAGTGAAGGTGCGGTATTCTCCTACGAGCAGTACTTC,CASSEGAVFSYEQYF
TRBJ1-5,.,TRBV6-5,.,TGTGCCAGCAGCCCCTATATGGGTGGTCAGCCCCAGCATTTT,CASSPYMGGQPQHF
TRBJ1-5,.,TRBV5-8,.,TGTGCCAGCAGCTTGGTCCGGGCTGCGCGACAAAATCAGCCCCAGCATTTT,CASSLVRAARQNQPQHF
TRBJ2-1,.,TRBV14,.,TGTGCCAGCAGCCTTCGAACAGGGCACTCCTACAATGAGCAGTTCTTC,CASSLRTGHSYNEQFF
TRBJ1-2,.,TRBV28,.,TGTGCCAGCAGTTTCGGGTACTATGGCTACACCTTC,CASSFGYYGYTF
TRBJ1-4,.,TRBV28,TRBD1,TGTGCCAGCAGTTTATCAGGGGGATATAATGAAAAACTGTTTTTT,CASSLSGGYNEKLFF
TRBJ2-1,.,TRBV7-8,.,TGTGCCAGCAGCTCCTCCGGGCCGAAGATCTACAATGAGCAGTTCTTC,CASSSSGPKIYNEQFF
TRBJ2-3,once,TRBV3-1/TRBV3-2,.,TGTGCCAGCAGCCGCGGTCAGAGCACAGATACGCAGTATTTT,CASSRGQSTDTQYF
TRBJ1-2,.,TRBV6-5,.,TGTGCCAGCAGTTACGCTCGAAAGGGCTACACCTTC,CASSYARKGYTF
TRBJ2-2,.,TRBV19,TRBD1,TGTGCCAGTAGTTTAGGGACAGGGTCCACCGGGGAGCTGTTTTTT,CASSLGTGSTGELFF
TRBJ2-5,.,TRBV28,.,TGTGCCAGCAGCCGCCCCCAGGGGCACCAAGAGACCCAGTACTTC,CASSRPQGHQETQYF
TRBJ2-7,.,TRBV7-9,.,TGTGCCAGCAGCCCGGGACCGAGCTCCTACGAGCAGTACTTC,CASSPGPSSYEQYF
TRBJ2-1,once,TRBV2,TRBD1,TGTGCCAGCAGCGCCGGGACAGGGGGAAGGAGGAGGTACAATGAGCAGTTCTTC,CASSAGTGGRRRYNEQFF
TRBJ1-4,.,TRBV28,.,TGTGCCAGCAGTTTAGATCCTGGTGAAAAACTGTTTTTT,CASSLDPGEKLFF
TRBJ1-1,.,TRBV18,.,TGTGCCAGCTCACCAAAACAGCTGAACACTGAAGCTTTCTTT,CASSPKQLNTEAFF
TRBJ1-1,.,TRBV6-1,.,TGTGCCAGCAGTGAAATGGCAGGGGAGAACACTGAAGCTTTCTTT,CASSEMAGENTEAFF
TRBJ2-1,.,TRBV10-2,.,TGCGCCAGCAGTACAGGGGGGGGCTACAATGAGCAGTTCTTC,CASSTGGGYNEQFF
TRBJ2-7,.,TRBV2,.,TGTGCCAGCAGTGGGGCTAGCGAAGCCTACGAGCAGTACTTC,CASSGASEAYEQYF
TRBJ1-2,once,TRBV6-1,TRBD1,TGTGCCAGCAGTGCCCACTTGGACAGGTCTAACTATGGCTACACCTTC,CASSAHLDRSNYGYTF
TRBJ2-7,.,TRBV27,TRBD1,TGTGCCAGCAGACGGACAGGGGGCCGGTACGAGCAGTACTTC,CASRRTGGRYEQYF
TRBJ1-3,.,TRBV5-5,.,TGTGCCAGCAGCAAAAACACGGGGCGGGACACCATATATTTT,CASSKNTGRDTIYF
TRBJ1-2,.,TRBV4-2,.,TGTGCCAGCAGCCAAGAACGGCCCGGGGCGGGGAACTATGGCTACACCTTC,CASSQERPGAGNYGYTF
TRBJ1-1,.,TRBV20-1,.,TGCAGTGCTAGTAAGGTGGTGAACACTGAAGCTTTCTTT,CSASKVVNTEAFF
TRBJ2-5,.,TRBV27,TRBD2,TGTGCCAGCAGTCGTAGCGGGACCCAAGAGACCCAGTACTTC,CASSRSGTQETQYF
TRBJ1-1,.,TRBV5-1,.,TGCGCCAGCAGCTTGCTGACGAACACTGAAGCTTTCTTT,CASSLLTNTEAFF
TRBJ2-7,once,TRBV7-2,TRBD2,TGTGCCAGCAGCCATATCCGAGTAGCGGGGGTCTACGAGCAGTACTTC,CASSHIRVAGVYEQYF
TRBJ2-7,.,TRBV19,.,TGTGCCAGTCGCCGGGATTCGGGCGAGCAGTACTTC,CASRRDSGEQYF
TRBJ2-6,.,TRBV7-8,.,TGTGCCAGCAGCTTAGGATTAAGTACTATAAACTCTGGGGCCAACGTCCTGACTTTC,CASSLGLSTINSGANVLTF
TRBJ2-1,once,TRBV7-2,TRBD1,TGTGCCAGCAGCATCCCCTACAGGGGGCAAGAGCAGTTCTTC,CASSIPYRGQEQFF
TRBJ1-1,.,TRBV4-1,.,TGCGCCAGCAGCCCCATGGGACGGACGAACACTGAAGCTTTCTTT,CASSPMGRTNTEAFF
TRBJ2-7,.,TRBV6-5,TRBD1,TGTGCCAGCAGTTACTCGGACAGGGGGCTCTACGAGCAGTACTTC,CASSYSDRGLYEQYF
TRBJ2-7,.,TRBV7-9,TRBD2,TGTGCCAGCAGCTTAAGGACTAGCGGGCCGACCGGCGAGCAGTACTTC,CASSLRTSGPTGEQYF
TRBJ2-7,.,TRBV6-5,.,TGTGCCAGCGCACCCGGGACTGCCTACGAGCAGTACTTC,CASAPGTAYEQYF
TRBJ1-5,.,TRBV24-1,.,TGTGCCACCAGTGATCTCGATGCAACTCAGCCCCAGCATTTT,CATSDLDATQPQHF
TRBJ2-7,.,TRBV4-1,.,TGCGCCAGCAGCCAAGTTCAAGGGTCCAGCTCCTACGAGCAGTACTTC,CASSQVQGSSSYEQYF
TRBJ1-4,.,TRBV28,TRBD1,TGTGCCAGCAGTGCAGACAGGGCCACTAATGAAAAACTGTTTTTT,CASSADRATNEKLFF
TRBJ1-1,.,TRBV5-1,.,TGCGCCAGCAGACGGGACCTTGGGAGGAGCACTGAAGCTTTCTTT,CASRRDLGRSTEAFF